A single sample is the source of the 32 T cell receptor beta chains below, sequenced in a study of early T cells in non-severe SARS-CoV-2 infection. TCRdb re-derived calls from the 5' RACE reads in MiXCR, one entry per CDR3 protein. The profile shows around 64,000 distinct CDR3 sequences, 12% of them singletons. The sequencing sample was made of whole blood. These receptors came from an adult who was a healthcare worker with PCR-confirmed SARS-CoV-2 infection or an uninfected control (not recorded which).

This clonotype has only a few counts. The chain uses TRBV7-6 and TRBJ2-7; possible D gene TRBD1, 5 bases. Germline V gives CDR1 SGHVS, CDR2 FNYEAQ. The CDR3 is 14 amino acids. V was shortened by 2 bases and J by 3 bases, with 11 bases between the two germline ends. Here the CDR3 reads CASSLSGLVYEQYF. DNA of the CDR3: TGTGCCAGCAGCTTATCAGGGTTAGTCTACGAGCAGTACTTC.

This clonotype was observed many times. The V and J genes are TRBV7-2 and TRBJ1-1; a possible D gene is TRBD1 (5 bases). The germline V and J ends were trimmed by 5 bases and 5 bases, with 15 bases remaining between them. CDR1 and CDR2 from the germline V gene are SGHTA and FQGNSA. The CDR3 length is 14 residues. CDR3 DNA sequence: TGTGCCAGCAGCCAACTGGGACGGAATACTGAAGCTTTCTTT. It codes for CASSQLGRNTEAFF.

The rearrangement uses TRBV11-2 and TRBJ2-7; D is unclear. The CDR3 extends over 15 amino acids. Germline lookup yields CDR1 SGHAT and CDR2 FQNNGV. Trimming left V 5 bases short and J 3 bases short, with 17 bases between. The CDR3 nucleotides are TGTGCCAGCAGCGTCATCCGCCACCCCAACTACGAGCAGTACTTC. It is translated as CASSVIRHPNYEQYF.

This clonotype was counted ten times or more. The V call is TRBV25-1, the J call TRBJ2-1, with TRBD2 matching 9 bases. Trimming cost V 3 bases and J 7 bases; bases outside gene matches: 7. CDR1 is MGHDK and CDR2 is SYGVNS in the germline V gene. This CDR3 has 15 amino acids. CDR3 nucleotide sequence: TGTGCCAGCAGTGATATAGCGGGAGTAGGAAATGAGCAGTTCTTC. Translated: CASSDIAGVGNEQFF.

At least ten counts were recorded for this clonotype. V and J are TRBV18 and TRBJ1-2, with D perhaps matching TRBD1 (6 bases). Germline values: CDR1 KGHSH, CDR2 LQKENI. There are 15 residues in the CDR3. V lost 4 bases and J lost 2, with 14 bases in between. The DNA of the CDR3 is TGTGCCAGCTCACGTGCCGGCGGACAGAACTATGGCTACACCTTC. Protein sequence: CASSRAGGQNYGYTF.

The chain carries TRBV3-1 and TRBJ2-5; D possibly corresponds to TRBD2 (6 bases). The CDR3 contains 15 residues. Germline V gene sequence: CDR1 LGHDT, CDR2 YNNKEL (reference sequence). Trimming cost V 7 bases and J 5 bases, with 20 bases left between them. The CDR3 DNA reads as TGTGCCAGCAACATTGGGACTCCGATTACGGAGACCCAGTACTTC. This sequence encodes CASNIGTPITETQYF.

This clonotype was seen many times. The chain joins TRBV4-3 to TRBJ2-1; 8 nucleotides line up with TRBD2. CDR3 length: 17 amino acids. Germline CDR1 and CDR2: LGHNA and YSLEER. V shed 1 base and J 15 bases; nucleotides not matched to a gene: 20. CDR3 sequence reads: CASSQGSTSGRARKLFF. For the CDR3, the DNA is TGCGCCAGCAGCCAAGGGTCCACTAGCGGCCGAGCCCGAAAACTGTTCTTC.

This clonotype was found a few times. This rearrangement joins TRBV9 to TRBJ2-7; TRBD2 agrees at 7 bases. This CDR3 spans 14 amino acids. The V gene end was trimmed by 4 bases and the J gene end by 0 bases; junction bases not matched to a gene: 4. Germline V lookup: CDR1 SGDLS, CDR2 YYNGEE. CDR3 DNA: TGTGCCAGCAGCCCCGGACTAGACTCCTACGAGCAGTACTTC. Translating it yields CASSPGLDSYEQYF.

In this sample, this clonotype turned up many times. The chain has TRBV14 and TRBJ1-3; tentative D call: TRBD1 (5 bases). Trimming took off 3 bases at V and 4 bases at J, with 16 bases between the two ends. CDR3 length: 16 residues. Germline lookup yields CDR1 SGHDN and CDR2 FVKESK. The CDR3 DNA sequence: TGTGCCAGCAGCCACGGGCCAGGGAAGAGCGGAAACACCATATATTTT. Its translation is CASSHGPGKSGNTIYF.

This clonotype was seen many times. The chain is built from TRBV19 and TRBJ2-7; no clear D. Per the germline V gene, CDR1 is LNHDA and CDR2 is SQIVND (reference sequence). Trimming cost V 0 bases and J 2 bases, with 8 bases left between them. This CDR3 comprises 14 residues. DNA for the CDR3: TGTGCCAGTAGTATAGAAGCAGGAACCTACGAGCAGTACTTC. Protein sequence: CASSIEAGTYEQYF.

This clonotype was counted ten times or more. The chain couples TRBV6-5 to TRBJ2-7, with TRBD2 matching 7 bases. V was pared by 4 bases and J by 2 bases, with 5 bases of the junction left unmatched. The CDR3 contains 14 residues. Germline CDR1 reads MNHEY; CDR2 reads SVGAGI. In nucleotides, the CDR3 is TGTGCCAGCAGTTCCCAGCGGGGAGCCTACGAGCAGTACTTC. Its protein is CASSSQRGAYEQYF.

This clonotype came up many times. This chain joins TRBV12-3 or TRBV12-4 and TRBJ1-6; D call uncertain. Trimming cost V 3 bases and J 10 bases, with 7 bases left between them. The CDR3 consists of 12 residues. The CDR3 sequence: CASSFPGSPLHF. Written as DNA, the CDR3 is TGTGCCAGCAGTTTTCCCGGATCACCCCTCCACTTT.

This clonotype was found many times. The CDR3 DNA reads as TGTGCCTGGAGTGCGCCAGGGCAGCCCCAGCATTTT. Its translation: CAWSAPGQPQHF. V and J are TRBV30 and TRBJ1-5, with D possibly TRBD1 on 5 matching bases. V was trimmed by 1 base and J by 7 bases, leaving 8 bases between them. This CDR3 has 12 residues. The germline CDR1 and CDR2 sequences are GTSNPN and SVGIG (reference sequence).

This clonotype was seen a few times. The rearrangement uses TRBV30 and TRBJ2-3, with 10 positions matching TRBD2. The CDR3 covers 13 residues. Germline V lookup: CDR1 GTSNPN, CDR2 SVGIG (reference sequence). V was clipped by 3 bases and J by 4 bases; unmatched bases: 1. For the CDR3, the DNA is TGTGCCTGGAGACTAGCGGGGTCAGATACGCAGTATTTT. Translation gives CAWRLAGSDTQYF.

This clonotype was counted only a few times. The rearrangement links TRBV21-1 to TRBJ1-2; TRBD1, the D gene given by the table, was not confirmed from the DNA. TRBV21-1 is assigned pseudogene status. The CDR3 is 14 residues long. The CDR3 DNA reads as TGTGCCAGCAGCAAAGCGGGGACAGGGGATGGCTACACCTTC. Protein sequence: CASSKAGTGDGYTF.

The chain employs TRBV20-1 and TRBJ2-7; D is unclear. The germline V gene has CDR1 DFQATT and CDR2 SNEGSKA (reference sequence). CDR3 length: 13 residues. Trimming left V 4 bases short and J 2 bases short, with 12 bases between. The chain's CDR3 is CSAIETAAYEQYF. CDR3 DNA: TGCAGTGCTATAGAGACTGCCGCCTACGAGCAGTACTTC.

The CDR3 loop is CASSVGLARSKNIQYF. The CDR3 nucleotides are TGTGCCAGCAGCGTGGGACTAGCGAGATCCAAAAACATTCAGTACTTC. The V call is TRBV9, the J call TRBJ2-4, with 10 bases fitting TRBD2. The V gene's germline CDR1 is SGDLS and CDR2 YYNGEE. With V trimmed by 2 bases and J by 2 bases, 4 bases remained unmatched. CDR3 length: 16 amino acids. The full variable domain, rest sourced from reference TRBV9 and TRBJ2-4, is DSGVTQTPKHLITATGQRVTLRCSPRSGDLSVYWYQQSLDQGLQFLIQYYNGEERAKGNILERFSAQQFPDLHSELNLSSLELGDSALYFCASSVGLARSKNIQYFGAGTRLSVL.

This clonotype came up a few times. The rearrangement joins TRBV27 to TRBJ1-5, with D perhaps matching TRBD1 (5 bases). The CDR3 loop spans 14 amino acids. Germline V gene lookup returns CDR1 MNHEY and CDR2 SMNVEV (reference sequence). The V end was cut by 8 bases, the J end by 1 base, with 12 bases between. CDR3 region: CASGAGWSNQPQHF. The CDR3 coding sequence is TGTGCCAGCGGGGCGGGGTGGAGCAATCAGCCCCAGCATTTT.

The chain combines TRBV9 with TRBJ2-7; 8 positions agree with TRBD2. Germline lookup yields CDR1 SGDLS and CDR2 YYNGEE. This CDR3 has 15 residues. Trimming at V came to 0 bases and at J to 4 bases, leaving 6 bases not matched to a gene. CDR3 protein: CASSVGIAGRYEQYF. For the CDR3, the DNA is TGTGCCAGCAGCGTAGGAATAGCGGGACGTTACGAGCAGTACTTC.

The chain recombines TRBV7-2 with TRBJ2-7; TRBD2 matches 9 bases. The ends lost 2 bases at V and 6 bases at J; junction bases unmatched: 5. The germline CDR1 and CDR2 sequences are SGHTA and FQGNSA. The CDR3 has 14 amino acids. CDR3 nucleotide sequence: TGTGCCAGCAGCTTACTGGGCGGGAGGGGCGAGCAGTACTTC. Protein: CASSLLGGRGEQYF.

This clonotype has just a few counts. The chain recombines TRBV6-5 with TRBJ2-6; D is possibly TRBD1 (5 bases). Trimming removed 6 bases from V and 8 bases from J, with 14 bases in between. Per the germline V gene, CDR1 is MNHEY and CDR2 is SVGAGI. The CDR3 extends over 14 amino acids. The CDR3 here is CASSQGQGSNVLTF. The CDR3 nucleotides read TGTGCCAGCAGCCAGGGCCAGGGTTCCAACGTCCTGACTTTC.

This clonotype was observed at least ten times. This sequence joins TRBV7-9 and TRBJ2-7, with D hard to call. The V gene's germline CDR1 is SEHNR and CDR2 FQNEAQ (reference sequence). Trimming took off 1 base at V and 2 bases at J, with 3 bases between the two ends. CDR3 length: 12 amino acids. The CDR3 loop reads CASSLVAYEQYF. As DNA, the CDR3 is TGTGCCAGCAGCTTAGTGGCCTACGAGCAGTACTTC. The whole variable domain, filled in from reference TRBV7-9 and TRBJ2-7, reads DTGVSQNPRHKITKRGQNVTFRCDPISEHNRLYWYRQTLGQGPEFLTYFQNEAQLEKSRLLSDRFSAERPKGSFSTLEIQRTEQGDSAMYLCASSLVAYEQYFGPGTRLTVT.

Concerning this clonotype itself: This may come from a read error, since a much larger clone is one base off. The chain joins TRBV12-3 or TRBV12-4 to TRBJ1-5; D remains ambiguous. The CDR3 is made up of 14 amino acids. Between the trimmed V and J ends, which lost 6 bases and 0 bases, there was a span of 9 bases. The CDR3 sequence: CASSRGCSNQPQHF. The CDR3 bases are TGTGCCAGCAGCCGCGGATGTAGCAATCAGCCCCAGCATTTT.

This clonotype turned up a few times. The chain joins TRBV5-6 to TRBJ2-3; the D gene is possibly TRBD2 (6 bases). The germline V gene encodes CDR1 SGHDT and CDR2 YYEEEE. The CDR3 is 17 amino acids. Trimming left V 1 base short and J 1 base short, with 16 bases between. DNA of the CDR3: TGTGCCAGCAGCTTGAGCCGGGACTTCACACGCACAGATACGCAGTATTTT. It specifies CASSLSRDFTRTDTQYF.

This clonotype was picked up a small number of times. The CDR3 is CASSLKGDLPLHF. The CDR3, as DNA: TGTGCCAGCAGCTTAAAAGGGGACTTACCCCTCCACTTT. The chain has TRBV7-3 and TRBJ1-6; possible D gene TRBD1, 5 bases. Trimming shortened V by 1 base and J by 12 bases, and 10 bases separated the two germline ends. The V gene's germline CDR1 is SGHTA and CDR2 FQGTGA. The CDR3 has 13 residues. The variable domain in full, completed from reference TRBV7-3 and TRBJ1-6, reads GAGVSQTPSNKVTEKGKYVELRCDPISGHTALYWYRQSLGQGPEFLIYFQGTGAADDSGLPNDRFFAVRPEGSVSTLKIQRTERGDSAVYLCASSLKGDLPLHFGNGTRLTVT.

This clonotype was counted ten times or more. The chain carries TRBV11-3 and TRBJ2-7; D call uncertain. Trimming removed 2 bases at V and 6 bases at J, with 11 bases between. The CDR3 is 13 amino acids. CDR1 and CDR2 from the germline V gene are SGHNT and YENEEA. The CDR3 loop is CASSLRPWGEQYF. As DNA, the CDR3 is TGTGCCAGCAGCTTAAGGCCTTGGGGCGAGCAGTACTTC.

This clonotype was counted ten times or more. The rearrangement joins TRBV6-1 to TRBJ1-5; 7 nucleotides match TRBD1. The germline V gene has CDR1 MNHNS and CDR2 SASEGT. This CDR3 region has 15 residues. V shed 3 bases, J shed 9 bases, and the junction held 11 bases outside the gene matches. The CDR3 nucleotides are TGTGCCAGCAGTGACAGGGACAGCCGCCAAGGGCCCCAGCATTTT. Protein product: CASSDRDSRQGPQHF.

The table lists this clonotype with a few counts. This chain joins TRBV30 and TRBJ2-2; D unclear. Per the germline V gene, CDR1 is GTSNPN and CDR2 is SVGIG (reference sequence). The CDR3 has 11 residues. The CDR3 is CAGRVAGELFF. CDR3 DNA sequence: TGTGCTGGAAGGGTAGCCGGGGAGCTGTTTTTT. The full variable domain, with the rest looked up from reference TRBV30 and TRBJ2-2, is SQTIHQWPATLVQPVGSPLSLECTVEGTSNPNLYWYRQAAGRGLQLLFYSVGIGQISSEVPQNLSASRPQDRQFILSSKKLLLSDSGFYLCAGRVAGELFFGEGSRLTVL.

The chain uses TRBV18 and TRBJ2-7; D could derive from TRBD1 or TRBD2 (5 bases each). The CDR3 totals 15 residues. The V gene lost 4 bases and the J gene lost 2 bases, with 15 bases spanning the gap. Germline values: CDR1 KGHSH, CDR2 LQKENI. The chain's CDR3 is CASSLLRDGAYEQYF. The CDR3 DNA reads TGTGCCAGCTCACTTCTACGGGACGGAGCCTACGAGCAGTACTTC.

The rearrangement joins TRBV29-1 to TRBJ1-2, with TRBD1 matching over 8 bases. The CDR3 has 15 residues. Trimming removed 4 bases from V and 0 bases from J; junction bases left unmatched: 7. Germline CDR1 SQVTM, CDR2 ANQGSEA. This chain's CDR3 is CSVVPGGLANYGYTF. In DNA form, the CDR3 reads TGCAGCGTTGTACCAGGGGGCTTGGCTAACTATGGCTACACCTTC.

This clonotype came up many times. The chain carries TRBV7-8 and TRBJ2-3; D may be TRBD2 (6 bases). Between the trimmed V and J ends, which lost 1 base and 1 base, there was a span of 9 bases. Germline V gene lookup returns CDR1 SGHVS and CDR2 FQNEAQ. This CDR3 is built from 15 residues. The CDR3 region is CASSLDASGTDTQYF. As DNA, the CDR3 is TGTGCCAGCAGCTTAGACGCTAGCGGCACAGATACGCAGTATTTT. Full variable domain (rest looked up from reference TRBV7-8 and TRBJ2-3): GAGVSQSPRYKVAKRGQDVALRCDPISGHVSLFWYQQALGQGPEFLTYFQNEAQLDKSGLPSDRFFAERPEGSVSTLKIQRTQQEDSAVYLCASSLDASGTDTQYFGPGTRLTVL.

The rearrangement joins TRBV27 to TRBJ1-6, with no clear D. Germline V lookup: CDR1 MNHEY, CDR2 SMNVEV (reference sequence). This CDR3 contains 15 residues. V was shortened by 0 bases and J by 7 bases, with 10 bases between the two germline ends. The CDR3 loop is CASSLSARANSPLHF. CDR3 DNA sequence: TGTGCCAGCAGTTTATCTGCCAGAGCGAATTCACCCCTCCACTTT.